The sequence of this T cell receptor (beta chain) was determined in a study of memory CD4+ T cells and cytomegalovirus serostatus. This clone was observed a few times. Antigen unknown. The study, taken as a whole, reports: Each of approximately 63 CMV-associated TCRbeta sequences occurred in one to five individuals.

Original analysis: Out-of-frame sequences were removed, leaving a few million distinct TCRbeta sequences. The data were produced by immunoSEQ multiplex PCR, yet TCRdb's version contains in-frame clones alone and is incomplete. V and J calls and clone size are copied from that table; D and trimming were computed from the DNA. The table records over 50,000 clones, 75% to 90% of them present only once. The sort gate was single viable CD3+CD4+CD8-CD45RO+ cells for memory CD4+ T cells. There are 16 residues in the CDR3. The V gene's germline CDR1 is LNHDA and CDR2 SQIVND (reference sequence). V was clipped by 6 bases and J by 0 bases; unmatched bases: 5.

This TCR derives from an adult in good health and CMV-seronegative. The sequencing sample was made of memory CD4+ T cells from blood. The V gene is TRBV19, the J gene TRBJ2-4; 10 bases match TRBD1. In DNA, the CDR3 is TGTGCCAGTAGGGACAGGGGGTCTCAAGCCAAAAACATTCAGTACTTC. Residues: CASRDRGSQAKNIQYF.